A selection of T cell receptor beta chains follows, all from one sample in a study of T-cell reconstitution after alpha-beta-depleted transplantation in children. TCRdb used MiXCR to reprocess the PCR reads, holding one entry per CDR3 protein. Of almost 500,000 distinct CDR3 sequences listed, around 13% are singletons. Sample: PBMCs from the stem cell graft donor, taken from the stem cell graft. These receptors all come from a human donor who donated a stem cell graft to a child with combined immunodeficiency. Both conserved end residues are part of each CDR3. Fields, in order: CDR3 DNA, CDR3 protein, D gene, J gene, V gene, clone size. D genes are given only for firm matches. Rows give clone size only sometimes, using once, few, many, or a class for an expanded clone.

DNA: TGCAGTGCCCCTACACCCGGGACTAGCGGGCAAGAGACCCAGTACTTC; CDR3: CSAPTPGTSGQETQYF; D: TRBD2; J: TRBJ2-5; V: TRBV20-1; size: -
DNA: TGTGCCAGCAGTTACCGAGCCCCCCTTGGCGAGCGGGAGGAGACGTGGCAGTTCTTC; CDR3: CASSYRAPLGEREETWQFF; D: TRBD2; J: TRBJ2-1; V: TRBV6-5; size: few
DNA: TGTGCCAGCCAACCGGACAGCAATGAGCAGTTCTTC; CDR3: CASQPDSNEQFF; D: -; J: TRBJ2-1; V: TRBV6-2/TRBV6-3; size: -
DNA: TGTGCCAGCAGCTTAGTATCCAGATTCTACGAGCAGTACTTC; CDR3: CASSLVSRFYEQYF; D: -; J: TRBJ2-7; V: TRBV7-2; size: -
DNA: TGTGCCAGCAGTTTAAATGGGAGACATGAAGCTTTCTTT; CDR3: CASSLNGRHEAFF; D: -; J: TRBJ1-1; V: TRBV27; size: -
DNA: TGTGCCAGCAGTTTAGGGGGCCCCGGGGAGTACTTC; CDR3: CASSLGGPGEYF; D: -; J: TRBJ2-5; V: TRBV12-3/TRBV12-4; size: -
DNA: TGTGCCAGCAGCTTACAGGGTCGGGGTCAAGAGACCCAGTACTTC; CDR3: CASSLQGRGQETQYF; D: -; J: TRBJ2-5; V: TRBV7-2; size: few
DNA: TGCGCCAGCAGCCTTTTCAGAATGGGAGACGGTCGCAATGAGCAGTTCTTC; CDR3: CASSLFRMGDGRNEQFF; D: -; J: TRBJ2-1; V: TRBV4-3; size: few
DNA: TGTGCCAGCAGTTTAGCAATTGGGGCGGGGGTTCTGAATGAGCAGTTCTTC; CDR3: CASSLAIGAGVLNEQFF; D: TRBD2; J: TRBJ2-1; V: TRBV12-3/TRBV12-4; size: many
DNA: TGTGCCAGCAGTTCCCGCGGGGGGGCTGTACAGCCCCAGCATTTT; CDR3: CASSSRGGAVQPQHF; D: -; J: TRBJ1-5; V: TRBV12-3/TRBV12-4; size: few
DNA: TGTGCCAGCAGTATCCCCGGGACAGGGGGCACTGAAGCTTTCTTT; CDR3: CASSIPGTGGTEAFF; D: TRBD1; J: TRBJ1-1; V: TRBV12-3/TRBV12-4; size: few
DNA: TGCGCCAGCAGCCAGACAAACAGGGTTTCAGAGACCCAGTACTTC; CDR3: CASSQTNRVSETQYF; D: -; J: TRBJ2-5; V: TRBV4-3; size: once